The 26 T cell receptor beta chains listed next were all sequenced from one sample in a study of a mutant IDH1 vaccine in newly diagnosed glioma. No antigen has been assigned to these receptors. The time point here: week 11, during vaccination. Mutant IDH1 20-mer peptide, at 300 ug, made up each vaccine dose, with topical imiquimod. The method was immunoSEQ multiplex PCR; TCRdb's version includes in-frame clones alone and lacks a portion of them. The sample contains roughly 120,000 clones, about four fifths of which appear only once. The source was PBMCs, collected from a glioma patient whose treatment included an IDH1 peptide vaccine. The receptors were gathered from a man in his forties with glioma.

The V gene is TRBV4-2, the J gene TRBJ2-4; D not resolved. Trimming took off 0 bases at V and 0 bases at J, with 6 bases between the two ends. Germline V lookup: CDR1 LGHNA, CDR2 YNFKEQ. The CDR3 is 15 amino acids. The CDR3: CASSQDLVAKNIQYF. The DNA of the CDR3 is TGTGCCAGCAGCCAAGACTTGGTAGCCAAAAACATTCAGTACTTC.

V and J are TRBV19 and TRBJ1-2; D unclear. Germline V gives CDR1 LNHDA, CDR2 SQIVND (reference sequence). CDR3 length: 16 amino acids. The V and J ends lost 3 bases and 1 base respectively, with 15 bases between them. The DNA for the CDR3 is TGTGCCAGTAGTATCAGCCTAAGGAAATTTAACTATGGCTACACCTTC. Its protein product is CASSISLRKFNYGYTF.

Details on this clone: Other DNA sequences in the same sample also yield this CDR3. V usage is TRBV19 and J usage is TRBJ2-1, with 7 bases fitting TRBD1. The germline V gene has CDR1 LNHDA and CDR2 SQIVND (reference sequence). The V and J ends lost 6 bases and 0 bases, in that order; junction bases with no gene match: 5. This CDR3 comprises 15 residues. CDR3 nucleotides: TGTGCCAGTAGACTGGACAGGAGCTCCTACAATGAGCAGTTCTTC. It translates to CASRLDRSSYNEQFF.

J is TRBJ2-7 and V is TRBV28; the match to TRBD2 covers 8 bases. The CDR3 loop spans 17 amino acids. The junction had 14 bases not matched to a gene; V was cut back by 2 bases and J by 5 bases. Per the germline V gene, CDR1 is MDHEN and CDR2 is SYDVKM. The CDR3: CASSLRASGRGRNEQYF. CDR3 nucleotide sequence: TGTGCCAGCAGTTTAAGGGCTAGCGGGCGAGGGAGGAACGAGCAGTACTTC. Using reference TRBV28 and TRBJ2-7 for the parts outside the CDR3, the full variable domain is DVKVTQSSRYLVKRTGEKVFLECVQDMDHENMFWYRQDPGLGLRLIYFSYDVKMKEKGDIPEGYSVSREKKERFSLILESASTNQTSMYLCASSLRASGRGRNEQYFGPGTRLTVT.

This rearrangement joins TRBV28 to TRBJ1-4; tentative D call: TRBD1 (6 bases). Trimming took 11 bases from V and 8 from J, leaving 18 bases between them. The CDR3 extends over 13 amino acids. Germline V gene data show CDR1 as MDHEN and CDR2 as SYDVKM. The CDR3 spells CASTGATVEKLFF. The CDR3, as DNA: TGTGCCTCCACGGGGGCAACGGTAGAAAAACTGTTTTTT.

This clone was recorded a few times. The chain recombines TRBV18 with TRBJ2-1; 12 bases map to TRBD1. CDR1 is KGHSH and CDR2 is LQKENI in the germline V gene. V was pared by 4 bases and J by 14 bases, with 15 bases of the junction left unmatched. The CDR3 is 16 residues long. This CDR3 is CASSQPPGQGAQIKFF. CDR3 DNA: TGTGCCAGCTCACAACCACCGGGACAGGGGGCGCAAATTAAGTTCTTC.

The chain joins TRBV7-6 to TRBJ2-5, with no clear D. Germline assignment: CDR1 SGHVS and CDR2 FNYEAQ. Between the trimmed V and J ends, which lost 4 bases and 2 bases, there was a span of 8 bases. CDR3 length: 13 residues. The CDR3, as DNA: TGTGCCAGCAGCTCAAGCAGACAAGAGACCCAGTACTTC. Amino acids: CASSSSRQETQYF.

In this sample, this clone turned up a few times. V and J are TRBV4-1 and TRBJ1-1; D is unresolved. This CDR3 spans 15 amino acids. Germline loops: CDR1 MGHRA, CDR2 YSYEKL. V was cut by 3 bases and J by 0 bases, with 11 bases left in between. The CDR3 nucleotides are TGCGCCAGCAGCCATGGACGGTTAATGAACACTGAAGCTTTCTTT. Amino acids: CASSHGRLMNTEAFF.

The sample holds one count of this clone. V usage is TRBV18 and J usage is TRBJ1-3; tentatively, D is TRBD1 (5 bases). The CDR3 spans 16 residues. The germline CDR1 and CDR2 sequences are KGHSH and LQKENI. The germline V and J ends were trimmed by 3 bases and 0 bases, with 12 bases remaining between them. CDR3: CASSPVGDRSGNTIYF. The CDR3 region has the DNA TGTGCCAGCTCACCTGTCGGGGACCGCTCTGGAAACACCATATATTTT. The full variable domain, rest sourced from reference TRBV18 and TRBJ1-3, is NAGVMQNPRHLVRRRGQEARLRCSPMKGHSHVYWYRQLPEEGLKFMVYLQKENIIDESGMPKERFSAEFPKEGPSILRIQQVVRGDSAAYFCASSPVGDRSGNTIYFGEGSWLTVV.

This clone was counted only a few times. The chain employs TRBV14 and TRBJ2-2, with D unresolved. CDR1 SGHDN and CDR2 FVKESK come from the germline V gene. The length of the CDR3 is 13 residues. Deletions cut 4 bases from V and 5 bases from J, with 8 bases between. In DNA form, the CDR3 reads TGTGCCAGCAGCCCCGTCTTTACCGGGGAGCTGTTTTTT. Amino acids: CASSPVFTGELFF. Filled out from reference TRBV14 and TRBJ2-2, the complete variable domain reads EAGVTQFPSHSVIEKGQTVTLRCDPISGHDNLYWYRRVMGKEIKFLLHFVKESKQDESGMPNNRFLAERTGGTYSTLKVQPAELEDSGVYFCASSPVFTGELFFGEGSRLTVL.

The genes are TRBV19 and TRBJ1-2, with D maybe TRBD1 (6 bases). Looked up from germline, CDR1 is LNHDA and CDR2 is SQIVND (reference sequence). This CDR3 is 16 amino acids long. Trimming shortened V by 6 bases and J by 7 bases, and 24 bases separated the two germline ends. This CDR3 reads CASRVARGRVRGGYTF. The CDR3 nucleotides are TGTGCCAGTAGGGTCGCGCGGGGGCGCGTGAGAGGTGGCTACACCTTC.

The CDR3 loop is CASTDYYTGELFF. CDR3 DNA sequence: TGTGCCAGTACGGACTACTACACCGGGGAGCTGTTTTTT. V and J are TRBV19 and TRBJ2-2; possible D gene TRBD2, 6 bases. The CDR3 is 13 residues long. V lost 7 bases and J 3 bases, leaving 9 bases between the germline ends. Germline V gene data show CDR1 as LNHDA and CDR2 as SQIVND (reference sequence). The variable domain in full, completed from reference TRBV19 and TRBJ2-2, reads DGGITQSPKYLFRKEGQNVTLSCEQNLNHDAMYWYRQDPGQGLRLIYYSQIVNDFQKGDIAEGYSVSREKKESFPLTVTSAQKNPTAFYLCASTDYYTGELFFGEGSRLTVL.

J is TRBJ2-3 and V is TRBV27; TRBD2 matches at 8 bases. With 3 bases clipped from V and 2 bases from J, the junction kept 10 bases outside the gene matches. The CDR3 totals 17 residues. Germline assignment: CDR1 MNHEY and CDR2 SMNVEV (reference sequence). The CDR3 loop is CASSFHGVAGFTDTQYF. The CDR3 DNA sequence: TGTGCCAGCAGTTTCCACGGGGTAGCGGGGTTCACAGATACGCAGTATTTT.

This clone was recorded at least ten times. This chain uses TRBV6-1 with TRBJ2-5; the match to TRBD2 covers 7 bases. The CDR3 consists of 15 residues. The J segment lost 2 bases and the V segment lost 6 bases, leaving 9 bases of the junction unmatched. Per the germline V gene, CDR1 is MNHNS and CDR2 is SASEGT. In DNA form, the CDR3 reads TGTGCCAGCAGGAGAGCGGGGTCCCCGCAAGAGACCCAGTACTTC. Its protein product is CASRRAGSPQETQYF.

This clone occurred a few times. The J gene is TRBJ1-2, the V gene TRBV19; 9 bases fit TRBD1. The CDR3 runs to 15 residues. Germline V gene sequence: CDR1 LNHDA, CDR2 SQIVND (reference sequence). J was trimmed by 4 bases and V by 5 bases; bases with no gene match: 8. The DNA of the CDR3 is TGTGCCAGTAGTTCCCCGGGACAGGGCAGCTATGGCTACACCTTC. This translates into CASSSPGQGSYGYTF.

CDR3 in amino acids: CASRRDRGSIYEQYF. The CDR3 DNA reads as TGTGCCAGCAGACGGGACAGGGGGTCGATCTACGAGCAGTACTTC. The rearrangement links TRBV7-2 to TRBJ2-7; 11 nucleotides align to TRBD1. The V segment lost 6 bases and the J segment 3 bases; nucleotides outside the gene matches: 7. The length of the CDR3 is 15 residues. CDR1 is SGHTA, CDR2 FQGNSA, per germline.

This chain uses TRBV19 with TRBJ1-5, with D uncertain. There are 15 residues in the CDR3. The V end was cut by 7 bases, the J end by 3 bases, with 16 bases between. Germline CDR1 LNHDA, CDR2 SQIVND (reference sequence). The CDR3 DNA reads TGTGCCAGTACCCTGGGAGTTGGGAACAATCAGCCCCAGCATTTT. Its translation is CASTLGVGNNQPQHF.

This clone was seen more than once but under ten times. The V gene is TRBV6-1, the J gene TRBJ1-5, with D hard to call. Trimming removed 4 bases at V and 4 bases at J, with 11 bases between. In germline, CDR1 is MNHNS, CDR2 SASEGT. The CDR3 consists of 14 residues. CDR3 in amino acids: CASSVQTGNQPQHF. CDR3 coding DNA: TGTGCCAGCAGTGTTCAAACGGGGAATCAGCCCCAGCATTTT.

The table lists this clone with a count of one. V gene TRBV5-4 combines with J gene TRBJ2-7; D may correspond to TRBD1 or TRBD2 (5 bases each). The CDR3 is 15 residues long. V gave up 0 bases and J gave up 3 bases, with 13 bases separating them. Germline lookup yields CDR1 SGHNT and CDR2 YYREEE (reference sequence). The chain's CDR3 is CASSLEQVGDYEQYF. The CDR3 DNA reads TGTGCCAGCAGCTTGGAACAGGTCGGGGACTACGAGCAGTACTTC. Drawing the rest from reference TRBV5-4 and TRBJ2-7, the complete variable domain is ETGVTQSPTHLIKTRGQQVTLRCSSQSGHNTVSWYQQALGQGPQFIFQYYREEENGRGNFPPRFSGLQFPNYSSELNVNALELDDSALYLCASSLEQVGDYEQYFGPGTRLTVT.

The CDR3 DNA sequence: TGTGCTAGTGGTTTGACTAGCGGGAGTAACACAGATACGCAGTATTTT. This gives the protein CASGLTSGSNTDTQYF. The chain uses TRBV12-5 and TRBJ2-3; 11 nucleotides match TRBD2. The germline V gene encodes CDR1 LGHNT and CDR2 FRNRAP. The trim removed 2 bases at V and 2 bases at J, leaving 3 bases unmatched. The CDR3 totals 16 residues. Based on the CDR3 plus reference TRBV12-5 and TRBJ2-3, the full variable domain is DARVTQTPRHKVTEMGQEVTMRCQPILGHNTVFWYRQTMMQGLELLAYFRNRAPLDDSGMPKDRFSAEMPDATLATLKIQPSEPRDSAVYFCASGLTSGSNTDTQYFGPGTRLTVL.

V and J are TRBV27 and TRBJ2-7; D uncertain. The CDR3 length is 14 residues. Germline CDR1 reads MNHEY; CDR2 reads SMNVEV (reference sequence). V lost 4 bases, J lost 0 bases, and 10 bases lay in between. The CDR3 region is CASSSFDNSYEQYF. DNA of the CDR3: TGTGCCAGCAGTTCCTTCGACAACTCCTACGAGCAGTACTTC.

The count of this clone is one. J is TRBJ2-7 and V is TRBV10-3; perhaps TRBD1 as D (6 bases). The germline V gene encodes CDR1 ENHRY and CDR2 SYGVKD. The ends were cut back, 6 bases at V and 7 bases at J, with 10 bases in the middle. The CDR3 is made up of 11 amino acids. Here the CDR3 reads CAIRTGGEQYF. DNA for the CDR3: TGTGCCATCAGGACAGGCGGGGAGCAGTACTTC.

Concerning this clone itself: A junction end diverges from the germline sequence, so it may reflect a read error. The gene calls are TRBV4-2 and TRBJ2-7; D is unclear. Germline loops: CDR1 LGHNA, CDR2 YNFKEQ. CDR3 length: 11 amino acids. CDR3 loop: CASSQGPQVDF. As DNA, the CDR3 is TGTGCCAGCAGCCAAGGGCCCCAGGTAGACTTC.

The chain employs TRBV4-1 and TRBJ2-1; the D gene is possibly TRBD2 (5 bases). The V gene's germline CDR1 is MGHRA and CDR2 YSYEKL. The CDR3 loop spans 12 amino acids. V was clipped by 4 bases and J by 7 bases, with 8 bases between them. In DNA, the CDR3 is TGCGCCAGCAGCCGTGGCGGGAATGAGCAGTTCTTC. Protein: CASSRGGNEQFF.

This chain joins TRBV7-6 and TRBJ1-1; 7 bases map to TRBD1. The CDR3 is 16 residues long. The trim removed 5 bases at V and 1 base at J, leaving 10 bases unmatched. The V gene's germline CDR1 is SGHVS and CDR2 FNYEAQ. For the CDR3, the DNA is TGTGCCAGCAGCCCAACCGCTTGGACAGGGAACACTGAAGCTTTCTTT. Its protein product is CASSPTAWTGNTEAFF.

The V call is TRBV5-4, the J call TRBJ2-6; TRBD1 might be the D (6 bases). The CDR3 runs to 15 residues. Germline CDR1 reads SGHNT; CDR2 reads YYREEE (reference sequence). The V end lost 5 bases, the J end lost 4 bases, and 13 bases lay between the germline ends. CDR3 region: CASRLPGTGANVLTF. The DNA for the CDR3 is TGTGCCAGCAGACTACCAGGGACAGGGGCCAACGTCCTGACTTTC.